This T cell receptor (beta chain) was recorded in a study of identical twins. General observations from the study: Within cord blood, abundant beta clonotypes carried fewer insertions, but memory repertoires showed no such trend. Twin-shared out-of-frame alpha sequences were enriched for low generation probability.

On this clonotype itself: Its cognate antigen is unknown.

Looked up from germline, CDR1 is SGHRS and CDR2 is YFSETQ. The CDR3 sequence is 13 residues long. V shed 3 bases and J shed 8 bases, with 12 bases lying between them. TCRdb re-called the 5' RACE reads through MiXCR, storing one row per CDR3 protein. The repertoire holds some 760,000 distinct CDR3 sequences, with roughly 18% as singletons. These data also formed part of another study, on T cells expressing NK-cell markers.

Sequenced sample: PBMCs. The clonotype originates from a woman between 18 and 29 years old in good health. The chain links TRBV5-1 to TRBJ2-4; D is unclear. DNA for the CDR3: TGCGCCAGCAGCTCCGTACCAAGTGACATTCAGTACTTC. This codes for CASSSVPSDIQYF.